The clone carrying this TCR beta chain was recorded only once. What it recognizes is unknown. The data belong to a study of shared clonotypes between healthy human individuals. Study summary: Donor ages ranged 18 to 49 years: a couple of women, a few men. Study-level points and caveats: Clonotype sharing among donors likely depends on sequencing depth.

Every donor, a Caucasian adult, lived in Nashville, Tennessee. Unsorted samples relied on about 90 million PBMCs, which served as the source of genomic DNA. The protocol was immunoSEQ multiplex PCR, while the TCRdb copy is restricted to in-frame clones and leaves out a portion. The data show roughly 510,000 clones, over 75% seen once. Input material: PBMCs. This TCR was recovered from a woman aged 40 to 50 in good health. Some clones in this sample may be carry-over from other donors' samples.

CDR3 sequence: CASSWSGSNTEAFF. As DNA, the CDR3 is TGTGCCAGCAGCTGGTCAGGGTCCAACACTGAAGCTTTCTTT. The chain carries TRBV7-9 and TRBJ1-1, with D maybe TRBD1 (5 bases). CDR1 SEHNR and CDR2 FQNEAQ come from the germline V gene (reference sequence). The CDR3 totals 14 residues. The germline V and J ends were trimmed by 4 bases and 2 bases, with 11 bases remaining between them.